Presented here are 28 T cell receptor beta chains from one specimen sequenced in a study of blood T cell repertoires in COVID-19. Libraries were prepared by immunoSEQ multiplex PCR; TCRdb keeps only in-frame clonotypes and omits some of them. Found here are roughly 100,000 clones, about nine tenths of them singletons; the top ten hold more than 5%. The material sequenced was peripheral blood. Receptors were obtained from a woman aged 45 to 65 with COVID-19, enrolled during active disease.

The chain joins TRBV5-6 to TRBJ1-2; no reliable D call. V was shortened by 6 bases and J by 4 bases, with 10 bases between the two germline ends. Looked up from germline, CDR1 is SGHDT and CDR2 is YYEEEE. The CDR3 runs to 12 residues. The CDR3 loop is CASTRAGYGYTF. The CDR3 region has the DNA TGTGCCAGCACCCGGGCGGGCTATGGCTACACCTTC.

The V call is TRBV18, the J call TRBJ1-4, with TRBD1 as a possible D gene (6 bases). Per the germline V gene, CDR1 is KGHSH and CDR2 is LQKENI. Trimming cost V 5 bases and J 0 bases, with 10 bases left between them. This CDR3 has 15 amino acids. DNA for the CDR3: TGTGCCAGCTCATTTGGACAGTCAACTAATGAAAAACTGTTTTTT. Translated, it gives CASSFGQSTNEKLFF.

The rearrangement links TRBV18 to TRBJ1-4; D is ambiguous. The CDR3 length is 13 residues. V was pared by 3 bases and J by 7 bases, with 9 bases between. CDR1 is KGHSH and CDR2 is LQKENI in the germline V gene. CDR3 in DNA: TGTGCCAGCTCACCCTCGCAGGCTGAAAAACTGTTTTTT. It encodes CASSPSQAEKLFF.

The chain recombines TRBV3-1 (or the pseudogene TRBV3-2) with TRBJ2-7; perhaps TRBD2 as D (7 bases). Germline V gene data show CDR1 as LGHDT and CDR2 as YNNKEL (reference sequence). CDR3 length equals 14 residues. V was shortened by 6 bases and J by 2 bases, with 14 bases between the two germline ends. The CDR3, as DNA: TGTGCCAGCAGGCCGGGGGGCCAAACCTACGAGCAGTACTTC. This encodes CASRPGGQTYEQYF.

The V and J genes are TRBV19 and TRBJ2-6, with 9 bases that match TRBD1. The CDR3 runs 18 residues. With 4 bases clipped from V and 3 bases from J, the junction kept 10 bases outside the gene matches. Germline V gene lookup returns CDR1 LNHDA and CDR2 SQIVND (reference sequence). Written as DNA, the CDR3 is TGTGCCAGTAGTAATGGGAGGACAGGGGAGTATGGGGCCAACGTCCTGACTTTC. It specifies CASSNGRTGEYGANVLTF.

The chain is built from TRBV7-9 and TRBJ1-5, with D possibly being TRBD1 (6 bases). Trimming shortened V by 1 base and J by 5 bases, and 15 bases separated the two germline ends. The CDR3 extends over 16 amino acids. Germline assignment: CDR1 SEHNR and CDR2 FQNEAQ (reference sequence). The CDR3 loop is CASSLGDGQSYQPQHF. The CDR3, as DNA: TGTGCCAGCAGCTTAGGCGATGGACAGTCATATCAGCCCCAGCATTTT.

CDR3 DNA: TGTGCCAGCAGTGAAGTACAGGGGGTCGGCTACACCTTC. Encoded protein: CASSEVQGVGYTF. The V call is TRBV6-1, the J call TRBJ1-2; 8 bases fit TRBD1. The V gene's germline CDR1 is MNHNS and CDR2 SASEGT. V shed 1 base and J 8 bases; nucleotides not matched to a gene: 3. The CDR3 totals 13 residues.

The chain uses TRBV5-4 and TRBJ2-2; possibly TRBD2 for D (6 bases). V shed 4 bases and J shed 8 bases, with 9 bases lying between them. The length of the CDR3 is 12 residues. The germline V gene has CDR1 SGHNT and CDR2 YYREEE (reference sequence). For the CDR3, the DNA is TGTGCCAGCAGCCCGGGGGTAGGGGAGCTGTTTTTT. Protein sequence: CASSPGVGELFF.

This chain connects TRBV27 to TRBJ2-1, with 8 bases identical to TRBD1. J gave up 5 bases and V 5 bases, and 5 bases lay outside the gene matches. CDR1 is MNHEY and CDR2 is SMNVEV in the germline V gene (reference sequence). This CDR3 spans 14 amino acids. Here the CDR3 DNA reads TGTGCCAGCAGTCGACAGGGGATTCACAATGAGCAGTTCTTC. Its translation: CASSRQGIHNEQFF.

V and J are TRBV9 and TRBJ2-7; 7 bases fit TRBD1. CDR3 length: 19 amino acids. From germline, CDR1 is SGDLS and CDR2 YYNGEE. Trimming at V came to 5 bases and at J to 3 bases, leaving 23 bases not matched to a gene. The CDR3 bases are TGTGCCAGCAGTTTCTTCGCGAACCGACAGGGATGGGCCTGCTACGAGCAGTACTTC. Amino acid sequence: CASSFFANRQGWACYEQYF.

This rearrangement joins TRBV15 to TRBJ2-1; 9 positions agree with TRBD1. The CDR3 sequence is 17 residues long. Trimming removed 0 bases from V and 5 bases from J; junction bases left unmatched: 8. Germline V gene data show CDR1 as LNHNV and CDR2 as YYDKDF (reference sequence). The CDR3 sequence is CATSRDGGTGQDNEQFF. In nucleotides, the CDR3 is TGTGCCACCAGCAGAGATGGAGGGACAGGGCAGGACAATGAGCAGTTCTTC. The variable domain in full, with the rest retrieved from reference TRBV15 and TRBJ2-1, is DAMVIQNPRYQVTQFGKPVTLSCSQTLNHNVMYWYQQKSSQAPKLLFHYYDKDFNNEADTPDNFQSRRPNTSFCFLDIRSPGLGDTAMYLCATSRDGGTGQDNEQFFGPGTRLTVL.

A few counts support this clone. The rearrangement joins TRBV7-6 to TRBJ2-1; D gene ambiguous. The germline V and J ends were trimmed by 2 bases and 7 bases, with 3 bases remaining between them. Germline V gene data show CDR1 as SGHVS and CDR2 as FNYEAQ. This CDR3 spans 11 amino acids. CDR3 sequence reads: CASSLSNEQFF. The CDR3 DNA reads TGTGCCAGCAGCTTATCTAATGAGCAGTTCTTC. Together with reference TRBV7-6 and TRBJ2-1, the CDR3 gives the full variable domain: GAGVSQSPRYKVTKRGQDVALRCDPISGHVSLYWYRQALGQGPEFLTYFNYEAQQDKSGLPNDRFSAERPEGSISTLTIQRTEQRDSAMYRCASSLSNEQFFGPGTRLTVL.

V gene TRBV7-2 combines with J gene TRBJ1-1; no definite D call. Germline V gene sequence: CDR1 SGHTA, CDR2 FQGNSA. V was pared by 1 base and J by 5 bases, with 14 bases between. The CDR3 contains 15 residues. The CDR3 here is CASSLDAPPGTEAFF. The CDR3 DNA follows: TGTGCCAGCAGCTTAGATGCCCCGCCGGGAACTGAAGCTTTCTTT.

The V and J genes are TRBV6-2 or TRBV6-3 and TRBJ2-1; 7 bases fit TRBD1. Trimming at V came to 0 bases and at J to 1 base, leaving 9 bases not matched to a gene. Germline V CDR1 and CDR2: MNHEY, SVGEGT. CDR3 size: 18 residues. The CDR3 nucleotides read TGTGCCAGCAGTTACTCGACCCAGGGGGAGATATCCTACAATGAGCAGTTCTTC. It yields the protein CASSYSTQGEISYNEQFF.

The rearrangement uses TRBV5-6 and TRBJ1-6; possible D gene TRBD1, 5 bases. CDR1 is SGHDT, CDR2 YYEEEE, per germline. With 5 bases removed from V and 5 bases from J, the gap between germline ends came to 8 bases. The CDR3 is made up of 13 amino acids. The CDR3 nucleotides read TGTGCCAGCAGACGGGGGAATAATTCACCCCTCCACTTT. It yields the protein CASRRGNNSPLHF.

For the CDR3, the DNA is TGTGCCAGCAGGCCTACTAGCGTCCGCACAGATACGCAGTATTTT. Protein product: CASRPTSVRTDTQYF. The chain is built from TRBV2 and TRBJ2-3; 7 positions match TRBD2. The V and J ends lost 6 bases and 1 base, in that order; junction bases with no gene match: 7. The CDR3 is 15 amino acids. Germline V gives CDR1 SNHLY, CDR2 FYNNEI.

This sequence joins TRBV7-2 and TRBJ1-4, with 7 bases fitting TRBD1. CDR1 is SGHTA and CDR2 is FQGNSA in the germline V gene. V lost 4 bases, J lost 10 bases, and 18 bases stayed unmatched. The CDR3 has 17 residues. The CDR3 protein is CASSSITSRQGKGKLFF. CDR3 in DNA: TGTGCCAGCAGCTCAATAACTTCGCGACAGGGAAAGGGAAAACTGTTTTTT.

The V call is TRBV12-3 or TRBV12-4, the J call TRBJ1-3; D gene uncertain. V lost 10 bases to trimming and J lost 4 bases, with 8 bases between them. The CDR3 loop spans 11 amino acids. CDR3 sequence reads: CATRVGNTIYF. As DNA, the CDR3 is TGTGCCACCCGCGTGGGAAACACCATATATTTT.

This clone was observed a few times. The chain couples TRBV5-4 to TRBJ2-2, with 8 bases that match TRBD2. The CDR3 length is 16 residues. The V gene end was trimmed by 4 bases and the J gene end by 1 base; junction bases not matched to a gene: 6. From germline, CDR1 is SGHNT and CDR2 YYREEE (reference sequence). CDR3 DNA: TGTGCCAGCAGCGATCCAGCGGGGGTGAACACCGGGGAGCTGTTTTTT. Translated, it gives CASSDPAGVNTGELFF.

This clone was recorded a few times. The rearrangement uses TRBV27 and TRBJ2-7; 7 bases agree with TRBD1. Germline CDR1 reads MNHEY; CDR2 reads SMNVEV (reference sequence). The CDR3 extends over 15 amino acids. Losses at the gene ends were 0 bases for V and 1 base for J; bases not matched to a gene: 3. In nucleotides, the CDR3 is TGTGCCAGCAGTTTATCGAGGACAGGATCCTACGAGCAGTACTTC. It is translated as CASSLSRTGSYEQYF.

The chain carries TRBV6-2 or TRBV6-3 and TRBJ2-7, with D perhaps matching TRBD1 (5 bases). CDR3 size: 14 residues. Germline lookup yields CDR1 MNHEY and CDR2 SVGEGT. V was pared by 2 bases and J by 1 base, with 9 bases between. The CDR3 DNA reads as TGTGCCAGCAGTTACGGGGCGGAGTCCTACGAGCAGTACTTC. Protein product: CASSYGAESYEQYF.

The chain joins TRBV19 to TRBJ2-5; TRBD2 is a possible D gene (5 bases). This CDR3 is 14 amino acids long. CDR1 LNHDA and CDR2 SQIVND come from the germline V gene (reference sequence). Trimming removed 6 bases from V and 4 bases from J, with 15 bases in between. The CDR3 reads CASSPSTSRETQYF. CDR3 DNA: TGTGCCAGTAGCCCCTCCACTAGTCGAGAGACCCAGTACTTC.

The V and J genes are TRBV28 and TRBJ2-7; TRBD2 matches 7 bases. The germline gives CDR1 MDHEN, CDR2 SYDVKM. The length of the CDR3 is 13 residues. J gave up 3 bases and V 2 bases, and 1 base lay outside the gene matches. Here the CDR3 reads CASSLGGGYEQYF. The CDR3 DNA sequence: TGTGCCAGCAGTTTAGGGGGGGGCTACGAGCAGTACTTC.

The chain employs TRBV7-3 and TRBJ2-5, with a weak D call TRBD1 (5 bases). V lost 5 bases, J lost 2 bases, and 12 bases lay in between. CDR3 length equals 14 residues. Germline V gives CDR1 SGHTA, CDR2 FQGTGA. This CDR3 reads CASSLGANQETQYF. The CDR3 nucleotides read TGTGCCAGCAGCCTAGGGGCGAATCAAGAGACCCAGTACTTC. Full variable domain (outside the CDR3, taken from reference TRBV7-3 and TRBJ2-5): GAGVSQTPSNKVTEKGKYVELRCDPISGHTALYWYRQSLGQGPEFLIYFQGTGAADDSGLPNDRFFAVRPEGSVSTLKIQRTERGDSAVYLCASSLGANQETQYFGPGTRLLVL.

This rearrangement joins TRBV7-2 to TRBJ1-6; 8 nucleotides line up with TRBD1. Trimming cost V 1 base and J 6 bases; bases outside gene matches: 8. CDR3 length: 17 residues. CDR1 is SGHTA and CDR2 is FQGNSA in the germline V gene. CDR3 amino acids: CASSLGAGGQVNSPLHF. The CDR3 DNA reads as TGTGCCAGCAGCTTAGGTGCTGGGGGACAGGTTAATTCACCCCTCCACTTT.

The DNA for the CDR3 is TGCGCCAGCAGCTGGGATGTAGGGGGCAACACTGAAGCTTTCTTT. It is translated as CASSWDVGGNTEAFF. The V and J genes are TRBV5-1 and TRBJ1-1; 7 nucleotides line up with TRBD1. The CDR3 runs to 15 residues. CDR1 is SGHRS and CDR2 is YFSETQ in the germline V gene. The ends lost 3 bases at V and 2 bases at J; junction bases unmatched: 7.

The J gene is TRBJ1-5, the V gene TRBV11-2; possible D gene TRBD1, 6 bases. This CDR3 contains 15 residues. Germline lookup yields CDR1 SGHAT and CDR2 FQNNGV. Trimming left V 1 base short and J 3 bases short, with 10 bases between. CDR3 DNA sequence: TGTGCCAGCAGCTTAGGCGACAGGTCCAATCAGCCCCAGCATTTT. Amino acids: CASSLGDRSNQPQHF.

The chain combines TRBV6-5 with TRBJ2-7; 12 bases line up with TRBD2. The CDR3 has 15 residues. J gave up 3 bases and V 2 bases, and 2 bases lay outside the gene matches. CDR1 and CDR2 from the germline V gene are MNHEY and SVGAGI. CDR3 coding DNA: TGTGCCAGCAGTTACGGGACTAGCGGGTACTACGAGCAGTACTTC. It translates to CASSYGTSGYYEQYF.